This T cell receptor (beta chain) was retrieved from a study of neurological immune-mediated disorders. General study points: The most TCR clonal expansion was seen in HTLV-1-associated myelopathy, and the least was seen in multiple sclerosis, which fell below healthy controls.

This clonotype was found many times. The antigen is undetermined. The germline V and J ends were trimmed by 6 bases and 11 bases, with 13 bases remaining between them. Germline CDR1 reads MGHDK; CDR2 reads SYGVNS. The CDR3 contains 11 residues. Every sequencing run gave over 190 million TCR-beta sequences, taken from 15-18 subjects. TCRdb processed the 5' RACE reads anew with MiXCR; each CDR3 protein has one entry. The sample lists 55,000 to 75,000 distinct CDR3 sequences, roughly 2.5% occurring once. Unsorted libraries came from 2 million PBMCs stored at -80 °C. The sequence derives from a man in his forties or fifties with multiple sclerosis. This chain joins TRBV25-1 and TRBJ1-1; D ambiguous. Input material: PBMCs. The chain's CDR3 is CASRAGLGAFF. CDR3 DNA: TGTGCCAGCAGGGCGGGTTTAGGTGCTTTCTTT.